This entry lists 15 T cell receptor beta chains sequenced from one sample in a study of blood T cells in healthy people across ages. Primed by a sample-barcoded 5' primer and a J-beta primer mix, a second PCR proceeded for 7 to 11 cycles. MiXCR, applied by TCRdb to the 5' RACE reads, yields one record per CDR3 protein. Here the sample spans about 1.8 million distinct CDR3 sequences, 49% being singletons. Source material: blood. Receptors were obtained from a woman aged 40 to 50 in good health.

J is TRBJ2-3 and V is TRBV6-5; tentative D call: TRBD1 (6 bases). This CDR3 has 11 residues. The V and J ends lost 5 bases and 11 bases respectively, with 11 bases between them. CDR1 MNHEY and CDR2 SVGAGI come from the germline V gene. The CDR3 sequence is CASSTGKGQYF. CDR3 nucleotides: TGTGCCAGCAGTACAGGGAAAGGGCAGTATTTT.

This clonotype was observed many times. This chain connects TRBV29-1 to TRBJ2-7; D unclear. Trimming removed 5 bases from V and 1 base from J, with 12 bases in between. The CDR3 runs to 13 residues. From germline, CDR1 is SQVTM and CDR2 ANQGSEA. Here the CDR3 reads CSVNPAESYEQYF. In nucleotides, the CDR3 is TGCAGCGTTAACCCGGCGGAATCCTACGAGCAGTACTTC.

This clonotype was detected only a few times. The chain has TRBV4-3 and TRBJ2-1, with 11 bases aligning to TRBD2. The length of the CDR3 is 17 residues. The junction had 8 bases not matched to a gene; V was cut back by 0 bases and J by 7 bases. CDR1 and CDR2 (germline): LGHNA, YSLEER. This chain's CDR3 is CASSQEEGTSGLNEQFF. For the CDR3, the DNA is TGCGCCAGCAGCCAAGAGGAAGGGACTAGCGGATTGAATGAGCAGTTCTTC.

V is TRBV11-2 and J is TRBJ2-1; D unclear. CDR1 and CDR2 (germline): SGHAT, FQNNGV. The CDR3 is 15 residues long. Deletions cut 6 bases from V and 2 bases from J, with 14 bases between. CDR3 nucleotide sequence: TGTGCCAGCAGGCTCTCTGCGGCTCCCTACAATGAGCAGTTCTTC. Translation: CASRLSAAPYNEQFF.

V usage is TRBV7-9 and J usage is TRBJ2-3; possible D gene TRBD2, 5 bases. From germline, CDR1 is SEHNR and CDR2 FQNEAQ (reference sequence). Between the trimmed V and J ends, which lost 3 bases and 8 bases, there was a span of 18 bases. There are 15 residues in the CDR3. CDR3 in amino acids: CASSFDEGLTGTQYF. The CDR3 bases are TGTGCCAGCAGCTTCGATGAGGGTTTGACGGGTACGCAGTATTTT.

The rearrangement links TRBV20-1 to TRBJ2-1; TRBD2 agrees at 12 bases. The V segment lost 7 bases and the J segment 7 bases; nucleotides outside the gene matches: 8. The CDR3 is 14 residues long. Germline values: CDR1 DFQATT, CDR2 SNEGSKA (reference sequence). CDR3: CSGILAGGFNEQFF. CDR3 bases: TGCAGTGGGATACTAGCGGGGGGTTTTAATGAGCAGTTCTTC.

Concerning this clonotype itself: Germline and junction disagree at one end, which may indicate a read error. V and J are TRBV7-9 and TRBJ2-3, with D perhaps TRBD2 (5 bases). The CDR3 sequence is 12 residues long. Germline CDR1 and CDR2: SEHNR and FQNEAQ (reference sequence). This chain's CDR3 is CACSTDGGTQYF. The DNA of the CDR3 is TGTGCCTGCAGCACAGATGGAGGTACGCAGTATTTT.

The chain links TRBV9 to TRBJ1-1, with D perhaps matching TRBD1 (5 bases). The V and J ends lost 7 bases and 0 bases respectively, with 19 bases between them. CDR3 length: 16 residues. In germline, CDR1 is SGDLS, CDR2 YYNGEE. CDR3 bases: TGTGCCAGCGGATCCGGGAAGGGGATTATGAACACTGAAGCTTTCTTT. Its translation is CASGSGKGIMNTEAFF.

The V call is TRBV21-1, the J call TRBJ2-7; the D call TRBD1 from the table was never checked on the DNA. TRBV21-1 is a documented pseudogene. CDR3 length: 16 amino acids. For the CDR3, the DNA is TGTGCCAGCAGCAAGCTTGGGACAGAGTTTACCTACGAGCAGTACTTC. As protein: CASSKLGTEFTYEQYF.

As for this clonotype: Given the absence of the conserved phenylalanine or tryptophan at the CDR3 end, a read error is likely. CDR3 in amino acids: CASSLGQVGNEQYC. CDR3 bases: TGCGCCAGCAGCTTAGGACAGGTCGGAAACGAGCAGTACTGC. The gene calls are TRBV5-1 and TRBJ2-4; 7 bases agree with TRBD1. Gene TRBJ2-7 matches the end of the DNA better, so the J call may be wrong. Germline-derived CDR1 and CDR2 are SGHRS and YFSETQ. CDR3 length equals 14 residues.

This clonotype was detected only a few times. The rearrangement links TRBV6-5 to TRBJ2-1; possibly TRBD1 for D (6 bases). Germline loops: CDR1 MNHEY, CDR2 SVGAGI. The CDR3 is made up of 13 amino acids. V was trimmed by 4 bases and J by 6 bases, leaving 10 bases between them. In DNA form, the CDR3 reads TGTGCCAGCAGTTCCGGACAGCCCAATGAGCAGTTCTTC. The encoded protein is CASSSGQPNEQFF.

The chain's CDR3 is CASSLTRGELPGNEQFF. CDR3 in DNA: TGTGCCAGCAGTCTCACCCGGGGCGAGCTCCCAGGGAATGAGCAGTTCTTC. The chain links TRBV7-2 to TRBJ2-1; D may match TRBD1 or TRBD2 (5 bases each). Deletions cut 6 bases from V and 7 bases from J, with 25 bases between. Germline V lookup: CDR1 SGHTA, CDR2 FQGNSA. The CDR3 is made up of 17 amino acids.

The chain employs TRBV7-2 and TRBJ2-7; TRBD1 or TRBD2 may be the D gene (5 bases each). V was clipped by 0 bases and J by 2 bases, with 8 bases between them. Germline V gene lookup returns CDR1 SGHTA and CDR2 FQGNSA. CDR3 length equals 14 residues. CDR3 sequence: CASSLAWGTYEQYF. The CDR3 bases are TGTGCCAGCAGCTTAGCTTGGGGGACCTACGAGCAGTACTTC.

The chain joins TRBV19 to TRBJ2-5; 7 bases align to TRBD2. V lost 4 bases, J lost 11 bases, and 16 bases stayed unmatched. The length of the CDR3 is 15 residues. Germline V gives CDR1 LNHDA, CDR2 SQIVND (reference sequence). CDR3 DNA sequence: TGTGCCAGTAGTACTAAGCGGGGTCCATACAATGAGCAGTACTTC. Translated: CASSTKRGPYNEQYF. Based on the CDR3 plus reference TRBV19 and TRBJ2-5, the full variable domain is DGGITQSPKYLFRKEGQNVTLSCEQNLNHDAMYWYRQDPGQGLRLIYYSQIVNDFQKGDIAEGYSVSREKKESFPLTVTSAQKNPTAFYLCASSTKRGPYNEQYFGPGTRLLVL.

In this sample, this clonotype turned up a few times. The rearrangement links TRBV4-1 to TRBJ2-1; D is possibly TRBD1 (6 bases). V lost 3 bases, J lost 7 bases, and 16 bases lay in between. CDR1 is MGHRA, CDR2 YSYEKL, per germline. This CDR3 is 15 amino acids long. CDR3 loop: CASSQRTVHPNEQFF. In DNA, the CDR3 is TGCGCCAGCAGCCAGCGGACAGTACACCCGAATGAGCAGTTCTTC.